This TCR beta chain was obtained from a study of identical twins. CDR1 and CDR2 from the germline V gene are MNHEY and SVGAGI. With 3 bases removed from V and 9 bases from J, the gap between germline ends came to 9 bases. The CDR3 length is 11 residues. This clonotype was detected only a few times. The antigen is unknown. MiXCR, applied by TCRdb to the 5' RACE reads, yields one record per CDR3 protein. The sample lists about 810,000 distinct CDR3 sequences, roughly an eighth occurring once. Study-level findings and limits: The study found excess low generation probability among twin-shared out-of-frame alpha sequences.

This sample also belongs to another study, concerning yellow fever vaccine responses in identical twins.

V usage is TRBV6-5 and J usage is TRBJ2-7; D remains ambiguous. This clonotype was obtained from a young woman in good health. Sequencing was performed on PBMCs. The CDR3, as DNA: TGTGCCAGCAGTTATGGAACTACGCAGTACTTC. It is translated as CASSYGTTQYF.